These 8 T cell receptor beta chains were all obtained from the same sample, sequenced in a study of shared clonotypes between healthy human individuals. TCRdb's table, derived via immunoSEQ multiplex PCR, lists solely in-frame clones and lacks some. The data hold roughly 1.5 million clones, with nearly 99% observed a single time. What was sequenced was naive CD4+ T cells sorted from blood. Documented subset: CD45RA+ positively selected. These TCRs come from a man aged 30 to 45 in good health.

The CDR3 sequence: CASSESGRTPYEQYF. The CDR3 bases are TGTGCCAGCAGTGAAAGCGGGAGGACCCCCTACGAGCAGTACTTC. This chain connects TRBV2 to TRBJ2-7; TRBD2 matches 9 bases. The CDR3 covers 15 residues. V was pared by 2 bases and J by 2 bases, with 4 bases of the junction left unmatched. CDR1 SNHLY and CDR2 FYNNEI come from the germline V gene.

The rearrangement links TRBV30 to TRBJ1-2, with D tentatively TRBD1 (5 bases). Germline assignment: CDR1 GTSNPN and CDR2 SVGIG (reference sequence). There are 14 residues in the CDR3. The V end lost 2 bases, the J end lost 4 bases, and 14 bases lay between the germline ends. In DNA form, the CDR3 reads TGTGCCTGGAGTACCACCGGGACGGCCTATGGCTACACCTTC. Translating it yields CAWSTTGTAYGYTF. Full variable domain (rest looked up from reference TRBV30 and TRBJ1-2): SQTIHQWPATLVQPVGSPLSLECTVEGTSNPNLYWYRQAAGRGLQLLFYSVGIGQISSEVPQNLSASRPQDRQFILSSKKLLLSDSGFYLCAWSTTGTAYGYTFGSGTRLTVV.

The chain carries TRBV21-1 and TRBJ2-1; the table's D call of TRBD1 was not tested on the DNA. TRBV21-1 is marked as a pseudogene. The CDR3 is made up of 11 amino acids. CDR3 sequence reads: CASAQGNEQFF. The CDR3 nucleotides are TGTGCCAGTGCACAGGGAAATGAGCAGTTCTTC.

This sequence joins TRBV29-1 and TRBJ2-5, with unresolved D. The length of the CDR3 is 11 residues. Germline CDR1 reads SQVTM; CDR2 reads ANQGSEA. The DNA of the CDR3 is TGCAGGGTAGACGTTGTGGAGACCCAGTACTTC. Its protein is CRVDVVETQYF.

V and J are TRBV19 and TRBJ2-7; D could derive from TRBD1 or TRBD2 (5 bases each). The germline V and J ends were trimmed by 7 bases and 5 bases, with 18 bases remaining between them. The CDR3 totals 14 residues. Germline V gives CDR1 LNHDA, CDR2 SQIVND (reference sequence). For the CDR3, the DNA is TGTGCCAGTAAAACCAACAGCGGCAGGGACGAGCAGTACTTC. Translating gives CASKTNSGRDEQYF.

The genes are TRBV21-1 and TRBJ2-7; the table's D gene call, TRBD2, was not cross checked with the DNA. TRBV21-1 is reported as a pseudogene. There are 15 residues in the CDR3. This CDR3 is CASSKVRGENYEQYF. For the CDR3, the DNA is TGTGCCAGCAGCAAAGTTCGGGGGGAAAATTACGAGCAGTACTTC.

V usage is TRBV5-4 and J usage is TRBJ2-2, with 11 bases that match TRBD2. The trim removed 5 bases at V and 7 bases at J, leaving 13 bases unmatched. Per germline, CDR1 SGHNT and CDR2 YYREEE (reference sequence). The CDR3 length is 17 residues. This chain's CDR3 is CASRSGQLAGGFGELFF. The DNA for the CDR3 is TGTGCCAGCAGATCGGGACAGCTAGCGGGAGGCTTCGGGGAGCTGTTTTTT.

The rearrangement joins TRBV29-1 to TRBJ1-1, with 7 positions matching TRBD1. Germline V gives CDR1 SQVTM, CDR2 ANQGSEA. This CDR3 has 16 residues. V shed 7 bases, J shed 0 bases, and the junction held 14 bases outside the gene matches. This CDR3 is CSALSPTGRLNTEAFF. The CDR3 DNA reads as TGCAGCGCCCTATCACCGACAGGGCGGTTGAACACTGAAGCTTTCTTT.